The next 8 T cell receptor beta chains were all read from a single sample in a study of blood T cell repertoires in COVID-19. Repertoires were generated with immunoSEQ multiplex PCR, while TCRdb's copy carries only in-frame clones and drops some. The top ten hold less than 3% of the sample, which has about 180,000 clones, 75% to 90% seen once. Sequencing was performed on peripheral blood. The receptor set was obtained from a woman aged 60-75 years with acute or convalescent COVID-19.

The rearrangement links TRBV27 to TRBJ1-2, with 9 bases lining up with TRBD1. The CDR3 is made up of 13 amino acids. Per the germline V gene, CDR1 is MNHEY and CDR2 is SMNVEV (reference sequence). After removal of 6 bases from V and 10 bases from J, the junction contained 9 bases not matched to a gene. CDR3 sequence (DNA): TGTGCCAGCAGGACCGGGACAGGGTCGTTCTACACCTTC. It specifies CASRTGTGSFYTF.

The chain carries TRBV6-2 or TRBV6-3 and TRBJ1-5; D gene uncertain. The CDR3 spans 14 residues. The V and J ends lost 2 bases and 5 bases respectively, with 10 bases between them. Germline V CDR1 and CDR2: MNHEY, SVGEGT. The CDR3 protein is CASSYEGNDQPQHF. CDR3 nucleotides: TGTGCCAGCAGTTACGAGGGTAACGATCAGCCCCAGCATTTT.

The chain is built from TRBV24-1 and TRBJ1-2; 8 nucleotides match TRBD1. CDR1 and CDR2 (germline): KGHDR, SFDVKD. The CDR3 sequence is 14 residues long. Trimming removed 3 bases from V and 2 bases from J; junction bases left unmatched: 1. Here the CDR3 reads CATSDRTGNYGYTF. CDR3 coding DNA: TGTGCCACCAGTGATCGGACAGGGAACTATGGCTACACCTTC.

The chain uses TRBV9 and TRBJ2-7; TRBD1 is a possible D gene (6 bases). Trimming left V 4 bases short and J 3 bases short, with 14 bases between. The CDR3 is 14 amino acids. The V gene's germline CDR1 is SGDLS and CDR2 YYNGEE. Here the CDR3 DNA reads TGTGCCAGCAGCTCACAGGGTTCGTACTACGAGCAGTACTTC. The encoded protein is CASSSQGSYYEQYF.

This sequence joins TRBV24-1 and TRBJ1-5; 7 positions match TRBD1. Germline CDR1 KGHDR, CDR2 SFDVKD. The V segment lost 10 bases and the J segment 1 base; nucleotides outside the gene matches: 6. The CDR3 totals 14 residues. The CDR3: CATGGAGSNQPQHF. The CDR3 bases are TGTGCCACAGGGGGCGCAGGGAGCAATCAGCCCCAGCATTTT.

This clone was picked up a small number of times. This chain uses TRBV5-1 with TRBJ1-2; 7 bases map to TRBD1. J lost 4 bases, V lost 4 bases, and 7 bases had no gene match. Per the germline V gene, CDR1 is SGHRS and CDR2 is YFSETQ. The CDR3 has 14 residues. CDR3 amino acids: CASSPRGDSYGYTF. In nucleotides, the CDR3 is TGCGCCAGCAGCCCAAGGGGGGACAGCTATGGCTACACCTTC. The full variable domain, its missing parts supplied by reference TRBV5-1 and TRBJ1-2, is KAGVTQTPRYLIKTRGQQVTLSCSPISGHRSVSWYQQTPGQGLQFLFEYFSETQRNKGNFPGRFSGRQFSNSRSEMNVSTLELGDSALYLCASSPRGDSYGYTFGSGTRLTVV.

This clone appeared a single time. The chain is built from TRBV29-1 and TRBJ1-1, with D uncertain. Germline CDR1 is SQVTM and CDR2 is ANQGSEA. Trimming shortened V by 8 bases and J by 3 bases, and 19 bases separated the two germline ends. The CDR3 totals 14 residues. The CDR3: CSLSSGLSYTEAFF. The CDR3 coding sequence is TGCAGCCTTTCATCAGGACTTTCCTACACTGAAGCTTTCTTT.

The V gene is TRBV29-1, the J gene TRBJ1-1, with 7 bases aligning to TRBD1. With V trimmed by 7 bases and J by 1 base, 6 bases remained unmatched. The length of the CDR3 is 13 residues. The germline CDR1 and CDR2 sequences are SQVTM and ANQGSEA. The CDR3: CSGYRGANTEAFF. CDR3 DNA sequence: TGCAGCGGTTACAGGGGCGCGAACACTGAAGCTTTCTTT.